These 21 T cell receptor beta chains were sequenced from one sample in a study of technical replicates of blood from a few donors. Profiled with immunoSEQ multiplex PCR; TCRdb holds only in-frame clones, not every one. The table lists 9,500 to 15,000 clones, 60% to 85% of them singletons. The material sequenced was PBMCs. These receptors were taken from a human donor in good health.

The J gene is TRBJ2-1, the V gene TRBV29-1, with no clear D. CDR3 length: 11 amino acids. Trimming removed 6 bases at V and 8 bases at J, with 11 bases between. Germline assignment: CDR1 SQVTM and CDR2 ANQGSEA. The CDR3 DNA is TGCAGCGTGGCCCTCTTGGATGAGCAGTTCTTC. Its protein is CSVALLDEQFF.

The gene calls are TRBV7-3 and TRBJ2-2; D is unresolved. CDR1 and CDR2 (germline): SGHTA, FQGTGA. The CDR3 loop spans 13 amino acids. V was shortened by 5 bases and J by 6 bases, with 10 bases between the two germline ends. CDR3 nucleotide sequence: TGTGCCAGCAGCCAAAGGAGTGCCGGGGAGCTGTTTTTT. Encoded protein: CASSQRSAGELFF.

This clone appeared a single time. This chain uses TRBV5-1 with TRBJ2-1; a weak D match, TRBD2 (5 bases). The CDR3 runs 14 residues. The ends were cut back, 2 bases at V and 4 bases at J, with 10 bases in the middle. The germline gives CDR1 SGHRS, CDR2 YFSETQ. The CDR3 loop is CASSFGGGYNEQFF. The CDR3 region has the DNA TGCGCCAGCAGCTTTGGAGGCGGATACAATGAGCAGTTCTTC.

The genes are TRBV15 and TRBJ2-7; 11 bases fit TRBD2. CDR3 length: 15 amino acids. The junction had 3 bases not matched to a gene; V was cut back by 3 bases and J by 2 bases. Germline lookup yields CDR1 LNHNV and CDR2 YYDKDF (reference sequence). DNA for the CDR3: TGTGCCACCAGCAGGGGACTAGCGGAGACCTACGAGCAGTACTTC. This encodes CATSRGLAETYEQYF.

This chain joins TRBV2 and TRBJ1-4; no firm D call. This CDR3 has 13 amino acids. Trimming cost V 4 bases and J 3 bases, with 6 bases left between them. CDR1 is SNHLY, CDR2 FYNNEI, per germline. CDR3 protein: CASSAFPNEKLFF. CDR3 coding DNA: TGTGCCAGCAGTGCCTTTCCTAATGAAAAACTGTTTTTT.

The chain links TRBV18 to TRBJ2-2, with D maybe TRBD1 (6 bases). The germline gives CDR1 KGHSH, CDR2 LQKENI. V was pared by 3 bases and J by 4 bases, with 18 bases between. CDR3 length: 17 amino acids. The DNA for the CDR3 is TGTGCCAGCTCACCCGTAAACCAGGGGCAGTTCACCGGGGAGCTGTTTTTT. It codes for CASSPVNQGQFTGELFF. The whole variable domain, remainder taken from reference TRBV18 and TRBJ2-2, is NAGVMQNPRHLVRRRGQEARLRCSPMKGHSHVYWYRQLPEEGLKFMVYLQKENIIDESGMPKERFSAEFPKEGPSILRIQQVVRGDSAAYFCASSPVNQGQFTGELFFGEGSRLTVL.

The rearrangement joins TRBV5-1 to TRBJ2-3; the match to TRBD1 covers 9 bases. The length of the CDR3 is 15 residues. With V trimmed by 3 bases and J by 1 base, 3 bases remained unmatched. The germline CDR1 and CDR2 sequences are SGHRS and YFSETQ. Here the CDR3 reads CASSSRQGGTDTQYF. CDR3 in DNA: TGCGCCAGCAGCTCCCGACAGGGGGGCACAGATACGCAGTATTTT.

The chain couples TRBV28 to TRBJ1-1, with TRBD1 matching over 10 bases. The junction had 21 bases not matched to a gene; V was cut back by 1 base and J by 1 base. This CDR3 is 22 amino acids long. The germline V gene has CDR1 MDHEN and CDR2 SYDVKM. The CDR3 here is CASSLLASAGQGLVLENTEAFF. The DNA for the CDR3 is TGTGCCAGCAGTTTATTAGCTTCGGCGGGACAGGGGTTGGTTTTGGAGAACACTGAAGCTTTCTTT.

V usage is TRBV7-2 and J usage is TRBJ2-3; 8 nucleotides agree with TRBD2. Trimming took 6 bases from V and 4 from J; bases not matched to a gene: 12. Germline V CDR1 and CDR2: SGHTA, FQGNSA. The CDR3 is made up of 16 amino acids. The CDR3 spells CASSFVGREEADTQYF. The CDR3 DNA sequence: TGTGCCAGCAGTTTCGTTGGGCGGGAGGAGGCAGATACGCAGTATTTT.

This sequence joins TRBV9 and TRBJ2-1; 8 bases are a match to TRBD1. The germline gives CDR1 SGDLS, CDR2 YYNGEE. J lost 7 bases, V lost 2 bases, and 14 bases had no gene match. There are 17 residues in the CDR3. The CDR3 region has the DNA TGTGCCAGCAGCGTCAGACAGGGGCCGGCCTCGGGGAATGAGCAGTTCTTC. Its translation: CASSVRQGPASGNEQFF.

This rearrangement joins TRBV7-2 to TRBJ1-5, with a tentative D call TRBD1 (6 bases). The CDR3 runs 12 residues. Trimming stripped 5 bases from V and 13 bases from J, with 15 bases between. The germline CDR1 and CDR2 sequences are SGHTA and FQGNSA. The CDR3 nucleotides are TGTGCCAGCAGCACAAACAGGGAGCGACAGCATTTT. Protein: CASSTNRERQHF.

The genes are TRBV6-1 and TRBJ2-1; TRBD2 aligns across 7 bases. Looked up from germline, CDR1 is MNHNS and CDR2 is SASEGT. Losses at the gene ends were 1 base for V and 2 bases for J; bases not matched to a gene: 14. The CDR3 has 19 amino acids. The CDR3 loop reads CASSEEGSGWVGAYNEQFF. The CDR3 nucleotides read TGTGCCAGCAGTGAAGAAGGTAGCGGGTGGGTTGGTGCCTACAATGAGCAGTTCTTC.

The chain couples TRBV5-1 to TRBJ2-3; perhaps TRBD2 as D (5 bases). CDR1 and CDR2 from the germline V gene are SGHRS and YFSETQ. V lost 2 bases to trimming and J lost 4 bases, with 8 bases between them. The CDR3 spans 13 residues. This chain's CDR3 is CASSLQRADTQYF. The CDR3 DNA reads TGCGCCAGCAGCTTACAGAGGGCAGATACGCAGTATTTT.

The chain combines TRBV7-9 with TRBJ2-2; tentative D call: TRBD1 (5 bases). The V gene lost 5 bases and the J gene lost 1 base, with 5 bases spanning the gap. The germline gives CDR1 SEHNR, CDR2 FQNEAQ (reference sequence). This CDR3 has 13 amino acids. Here the CDR3 DNA reads TGTGCCAGCAGCAGGGGGAACACCGGGGAGCTGTTTTTT. Residues: CASSRGNTGELFF.

V and J are TRBV5-1 and TRBJ2-1; maybe TRBD2 (5 bases). The germline V gene encodes CDR1 SGHRS and CDR2 YFSETQ. V was pared by 0 bases and J by 6 bases, with 10 bases between. CDR3 length: 14 amino acids. The CDR3 is CASSLAQGGNEQFF. CDR3 nucleotide sequence: TGCGCCAGCAGCTTGGCCCAAGGAGGCAATGAGCAGTTCTTC. The full variable domain, with the rest looked up from reference TRBV5-1 and TRBJ2-1, is KAGVTQTPRYLIKTRGQQVTLSCSPISGHRSVSWYQQTPGQGLQFLFEYFSETQRNKGNFPGRFSGRQFSNSRSEMNVSTLELGDSALYLCASSLAQGGNEQFFGPGTRLTVL.

This rearrangement joins TRBV6-5 to TRBJ1-1; TRBD1 matches at 10 bases. The ends lost 5 bases at V and 6 bases at J; junction bases unmatched: 9. CDR1 and CDR2 (germline): MNHEY, SVGAGI. The CDR3 consists of 15 residues. The CDR3 here is CASSQPRQGAPEAFF. CDR3 nucleotide sequence: TGTGCCAGCAGTCAACCTCGACAGGGGGCACCTGAAGCTTTCTTT.

V and J are TRBV12-5 and TRBJ1-1; the D is unclear. From germline, CDR1 is LGHNT and CDR2 FRNRAP. V dropped 0 bases and J dropped 5 bases, with 16 bases sitting between them. The CDR3 is made up of 16 amino acids. The CDR3 loop is CASGLVLVGRQTEAFF. DNA of the CDR3: TGTGCTAGTGGTTTGGTCCTGGTTGGGCGCCAGACTGAAGCTTTCTTT.

The chain links TRBV5-1 to TRBJ2-5; possible D gene TRBD1, 6 bases. With 0 bases removed from V and 3 bases from J, the gap between germline ends came to 9 bases. The germline CDR1 and CDR2 sequences are SGHRS and YFSETQ. The CDR3 totals 14 residues. The CDR3 bases are TGCGCCAGCAGCTTGGGGACAGCCAAAGAGACCCAGTACTTC. Residues: CASSLGTAKETQYF.

This chain joins TRBV7-6 and TRBJ2-7; 15 bases match TRBD2. The V segment lost 1 base and the J segment 4 bases; nucleotides outside the gene matches: 5. CDR3 length equals 17 residues. CDR1 is SGHVS and CDR2 is FNYEAQ in the germline V gene. DNA for the CDR3: TGTGCCAGCAGCTTAGTGGGGGGACTAGCGGGAGGATACGAGCAGTACTTC. Protein sequence: CASSLVGGLAGGYEQYF.

Concerning this clone itself: Other DNA sequences from this sample encode an identical CDR3 as well. The chain joins TRBV28 to TRBJ2-7, with 11 nucleotides matching TRBD2. The germline CDR1 and CDR2 sequences are MDHEN and SYDVKM. Germline trimming cut 2 bases from V and 3 bases from J; bases unmatched to any gene: 0. CDR3 length equals 14 residues. CDR3 protein: CASSLLAGGYEQYF. DNA for the CDR3: TGTGCCAGCAGTTTACTAGCGGGGGGCTACGAGCAGTACTTC.

The V gene is TRBV2, the J gene TRBJ1-1; tentative D call: TRBD1 (5 bases). V shed 6 bases and J shed 6 bases, with 14 bases lying between them. Germline V lookup: CDR1 SNHLY, CDR2 FYNNEI. The length of the CDR3 is 13 residues. CDR3: CASRTPGLPEAFF. CDR3 coding DNA: TGTGCCAGCAGAACCCCAGGGCTTCCTGAAGCTTTCTTT.